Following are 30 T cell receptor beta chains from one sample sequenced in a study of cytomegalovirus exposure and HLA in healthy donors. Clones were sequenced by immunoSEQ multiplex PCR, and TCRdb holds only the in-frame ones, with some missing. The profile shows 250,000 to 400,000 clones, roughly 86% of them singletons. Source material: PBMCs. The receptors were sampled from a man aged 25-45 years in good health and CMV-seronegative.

The CDR3 sequence: CASSEAVTGGVGGYTF. The DNA of the CDR3 is TGTGCCAGCAGTGAAGCGGTGACAGGGGGAGTGGGTGGCTACACCTTC. The chain joins TRBV6-1 to TRBJ1-2; 9 bases are a match to TRBD1. This CDR3 region has 16 residues. The V and J ends lost 0 bases and 7 bases, in that order; junction bases with no gene match: 9. Germline V CDR1 and CDR2: MNHNS, SASEGT.

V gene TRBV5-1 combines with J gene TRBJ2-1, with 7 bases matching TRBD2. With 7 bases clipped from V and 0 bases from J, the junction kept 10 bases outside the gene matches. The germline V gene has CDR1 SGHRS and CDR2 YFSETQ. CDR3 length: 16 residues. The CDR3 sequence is CASGPSGVSSYNEQFF. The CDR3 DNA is TGCGCCAGCGGACCTAGCGGAGTAAGCTCCTACAATGAGCAGTTCTTC.

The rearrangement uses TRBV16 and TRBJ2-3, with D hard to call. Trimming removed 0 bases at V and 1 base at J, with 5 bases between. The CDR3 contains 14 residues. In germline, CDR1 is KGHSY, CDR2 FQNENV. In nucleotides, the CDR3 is TGTGCCAGCAGCCAATCGACTCGCACAGATACGCAGTATTTT. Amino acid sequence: CASSQSTRTDTQYF.

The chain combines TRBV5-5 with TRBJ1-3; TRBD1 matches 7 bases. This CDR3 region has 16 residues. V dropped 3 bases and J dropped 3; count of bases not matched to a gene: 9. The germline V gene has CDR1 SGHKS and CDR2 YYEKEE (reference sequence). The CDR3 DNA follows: TGTGCCAGCAGCTCACCTGACAGGGTAGTTGGAAACACCATATATTTT. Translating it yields CASSSPDRVVGNTIYF.

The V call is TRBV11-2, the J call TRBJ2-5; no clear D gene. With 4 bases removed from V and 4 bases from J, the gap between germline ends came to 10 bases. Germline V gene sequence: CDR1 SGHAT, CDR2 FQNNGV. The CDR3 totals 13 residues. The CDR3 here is CASSSIAVETQYF. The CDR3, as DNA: TGTGCCAGCAGCTCGATCGCGGTAGAGACCCAGTACTTC.

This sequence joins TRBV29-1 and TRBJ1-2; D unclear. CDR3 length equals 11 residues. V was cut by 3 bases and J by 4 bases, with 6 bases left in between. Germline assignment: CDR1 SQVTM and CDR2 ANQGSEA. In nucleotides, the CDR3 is TGCAGCGTTGAGGCCCCCTATGGCTACACCTTC. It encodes CSVEAPYGYTF. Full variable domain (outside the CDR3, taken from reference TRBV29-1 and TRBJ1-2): SAVISQKPSRDICQRGTSLTIQCQVDSQVTMMFWYRQQPGQSLTLIATANQGSEATYESGFVIDKFPISRPNLTFSTLTVSNMSPEDSSIYLCSVEAPYGYTFGSGTRLTVV.

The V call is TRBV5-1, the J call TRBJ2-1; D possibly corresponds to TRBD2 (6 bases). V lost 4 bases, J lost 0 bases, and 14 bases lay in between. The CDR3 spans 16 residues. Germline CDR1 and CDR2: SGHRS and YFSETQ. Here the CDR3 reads CASSPGDFSSYNEQFF. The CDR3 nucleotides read TGCGCCAGCAGCCCGGGGGACTTCAGCTCCTACAATGAGCAGTTCTTC. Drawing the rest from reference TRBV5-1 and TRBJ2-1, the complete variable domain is KAGVTQTPRYLIKTRGQQVTLSCSPISGHRSVSWYQQTPGQGLQFLFEYFSETQRNKGNFPGRFSGRQFSNSRSEMNVSTLELGDSALYLCASSPGDFSSYNEQFFGPGTRLTVL.

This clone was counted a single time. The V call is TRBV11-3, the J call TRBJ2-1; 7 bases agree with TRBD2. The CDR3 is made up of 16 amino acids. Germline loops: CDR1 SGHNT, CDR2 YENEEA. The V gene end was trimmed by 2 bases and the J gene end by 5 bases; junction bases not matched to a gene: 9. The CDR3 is CASSLSGSGANNEQFF. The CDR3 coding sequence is TGTGCCAGCAGCTTATCCGGGAGCGGGGCGAACAATGAGCAGTTCTTC.

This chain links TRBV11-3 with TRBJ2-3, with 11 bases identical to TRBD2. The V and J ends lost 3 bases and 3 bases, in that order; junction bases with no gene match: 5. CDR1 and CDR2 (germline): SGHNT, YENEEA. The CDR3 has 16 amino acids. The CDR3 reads CASSFSSGGKTDTQYF. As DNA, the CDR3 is TGTGCCAGCAGCTTTTCTAGCGGGGGGAAAACAGATACGCAGTATTTT.

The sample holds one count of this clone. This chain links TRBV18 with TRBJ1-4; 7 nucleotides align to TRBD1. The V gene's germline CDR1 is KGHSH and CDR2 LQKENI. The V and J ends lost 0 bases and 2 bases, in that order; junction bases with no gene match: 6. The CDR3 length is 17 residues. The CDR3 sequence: CASSPPRGLRTNEKLFF. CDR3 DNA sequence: TGTGCCAGCTCACCACCGAGGGGGCTGAGGACTAATGAAAAACTGTTTTTT.

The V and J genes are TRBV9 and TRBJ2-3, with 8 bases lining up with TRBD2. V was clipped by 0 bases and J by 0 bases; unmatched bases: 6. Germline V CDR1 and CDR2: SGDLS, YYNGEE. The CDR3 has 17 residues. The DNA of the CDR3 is TGTGCCAGCAGCGTAGCCGGACTAGCCCCTAGCACAGATACGCAGTATTTT. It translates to CASSVAGLAPSTDTQYF.

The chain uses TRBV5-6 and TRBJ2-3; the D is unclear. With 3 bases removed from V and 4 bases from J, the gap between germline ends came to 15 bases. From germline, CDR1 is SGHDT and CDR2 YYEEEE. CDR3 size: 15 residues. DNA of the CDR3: TGTGCCAGCAGCTCTCCGGGTGTGGGTCCAGATACGCAGTATTTT. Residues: CASSSPGVGPDTQYF. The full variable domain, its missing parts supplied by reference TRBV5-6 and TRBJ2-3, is DAGVTQSPTHLIKTRGQQVTLRCSPKSGHDTVSWYQQALGQGPQFIFQYYEEEERQRGNFPDRFSGHQFPNYSSELNVNALLLGDSALYLCASSSPGVGPDTQYFGPGTRLTVL.

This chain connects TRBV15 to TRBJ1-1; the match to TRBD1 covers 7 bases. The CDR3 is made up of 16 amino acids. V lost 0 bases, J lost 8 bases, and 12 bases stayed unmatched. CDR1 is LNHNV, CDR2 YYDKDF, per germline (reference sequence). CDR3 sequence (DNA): TGTGCCACCAGCAGAGACCCAAAACACAGGGGCACCGAAGCTTTCTTT. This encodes CATSRDPKHRGTEAFF.

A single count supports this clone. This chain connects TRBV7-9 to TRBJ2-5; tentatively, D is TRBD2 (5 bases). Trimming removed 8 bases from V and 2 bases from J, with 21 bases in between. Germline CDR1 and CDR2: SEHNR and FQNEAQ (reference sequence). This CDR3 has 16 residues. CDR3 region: CASRAPFEGKQETQYF. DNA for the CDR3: TGTGCCAGCCGGGCCCCTTTCGAGGGAAAACAAGAGACCCAGTACTTC. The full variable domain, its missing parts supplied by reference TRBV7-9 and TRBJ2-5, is DTGVSQNPRHKITKRGQNVTFRCDPISEHNRLYWYRQTLGQGPEFLTYFQNEAQLEKSRLLSDRFSAERPKGSFSTLEIQRTEQGDSAMYLCASRAPFEGKQETQYFGPGTRLLVL.

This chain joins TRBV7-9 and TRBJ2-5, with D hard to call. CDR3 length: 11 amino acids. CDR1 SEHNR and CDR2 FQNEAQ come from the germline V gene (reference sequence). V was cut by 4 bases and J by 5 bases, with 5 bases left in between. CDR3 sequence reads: CASSSPETQYF. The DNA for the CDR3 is TGTGCCAGCAGCTCTCCGGAGACCCAGTACTTC. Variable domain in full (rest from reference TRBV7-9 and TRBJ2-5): DTGVSQNPRHKITKRGQNVTFRCDPISEHNRLYWYRQTLGQGPEFLTYFQNEAQLEKSRLLSDRFSAERPKGSFSTLEIQRTEQGDSAMYLCASSSPETQYFGPGTRLLVL.

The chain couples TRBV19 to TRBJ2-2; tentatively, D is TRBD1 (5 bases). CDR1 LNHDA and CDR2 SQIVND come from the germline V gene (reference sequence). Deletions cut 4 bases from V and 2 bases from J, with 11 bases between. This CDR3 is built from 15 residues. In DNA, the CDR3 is TGTGCCAGTAGTAAAACAGGAACTAACACCGGGGAGCTGTTTTTT. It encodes CASSKTGTNTGELFF.

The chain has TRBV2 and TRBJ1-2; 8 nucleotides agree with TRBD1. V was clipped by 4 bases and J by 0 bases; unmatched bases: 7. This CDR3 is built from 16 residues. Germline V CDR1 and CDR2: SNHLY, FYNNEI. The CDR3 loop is CASSAVTGDSNYGYTF. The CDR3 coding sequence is TGTGCCAGCAGTGCAGTGACAGGGGACTCTAACTATGGCTACACCTTC.

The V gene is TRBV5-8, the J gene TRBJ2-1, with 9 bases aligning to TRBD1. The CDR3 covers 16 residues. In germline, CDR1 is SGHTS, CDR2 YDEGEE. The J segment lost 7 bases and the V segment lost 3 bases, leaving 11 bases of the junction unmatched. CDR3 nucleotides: TGTGCCAGCAGCTGGAGGGGACAGGGTTCTTGGAATGAGCAGTTCTTC. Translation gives CASSWRGQGSWNEQFF.

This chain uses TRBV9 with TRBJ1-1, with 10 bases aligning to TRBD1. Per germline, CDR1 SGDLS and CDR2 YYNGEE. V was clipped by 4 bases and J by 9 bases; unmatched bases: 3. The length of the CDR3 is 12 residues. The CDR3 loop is CASSMTGGKAFF. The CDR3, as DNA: TGTGCCAGCAGCATGACAGGGGGCAAAGCTTTCTTT.

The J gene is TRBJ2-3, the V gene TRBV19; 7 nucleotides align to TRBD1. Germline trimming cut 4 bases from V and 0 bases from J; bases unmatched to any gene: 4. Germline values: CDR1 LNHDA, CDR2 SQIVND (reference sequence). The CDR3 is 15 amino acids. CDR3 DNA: TGTGCCAGTAGTAAAGACAGGGCCAGCACAGATACGCAGTATTTT. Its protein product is CASSKDRASTDTQYF. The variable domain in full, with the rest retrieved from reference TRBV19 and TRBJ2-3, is DGGITQSPKYLFRKEGQNVTLSCEQNLNHDAMYWYRQDPGQGLRLIYYSQIVNDFQKGDIAEGYSVSREKKESFPLTVTSAQKNPTAFYLCASSKDRASTDTQYFGPGTRLTVL.

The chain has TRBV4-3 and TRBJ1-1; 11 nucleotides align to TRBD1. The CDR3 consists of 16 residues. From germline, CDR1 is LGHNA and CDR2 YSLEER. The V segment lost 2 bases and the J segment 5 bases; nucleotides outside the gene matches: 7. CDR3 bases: TGCGCCAGCAGCCAAACTCCCGGGACAGGGGGTACTGAAGCTTTCTTT. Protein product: CASSQTPGTGGTEAFF.

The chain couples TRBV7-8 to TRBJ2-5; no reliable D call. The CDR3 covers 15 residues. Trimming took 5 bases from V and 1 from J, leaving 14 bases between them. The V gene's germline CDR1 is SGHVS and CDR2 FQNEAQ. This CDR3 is CASSPGQTSQETQYF. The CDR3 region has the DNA TGTGCCAGCAGCCCAGGCCAAACCTCCCAAGAGACCCAGTACTTC.

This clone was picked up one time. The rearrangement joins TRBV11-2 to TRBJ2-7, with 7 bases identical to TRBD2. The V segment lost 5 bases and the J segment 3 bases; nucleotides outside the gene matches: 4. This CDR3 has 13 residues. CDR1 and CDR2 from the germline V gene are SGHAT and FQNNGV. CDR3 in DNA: TGTGCCAGCAGCCGAGGACTAGGCTACGAGCAGTACTTC. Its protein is CASSRGLGYEQYF.

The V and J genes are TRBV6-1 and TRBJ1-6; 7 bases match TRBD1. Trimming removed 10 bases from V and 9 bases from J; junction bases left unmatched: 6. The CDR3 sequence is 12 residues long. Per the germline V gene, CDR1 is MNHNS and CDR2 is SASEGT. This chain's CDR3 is CATEYRGSPLHF. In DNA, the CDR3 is TGTGCCACCGAATACAGGGGTTCACCCCTCCACTTT.

Written as DNA, the CDR3 is TGTGCCAGCAGTGTGGCCCTAGGGGCCTCGGACACAGATACGCAGTATTTT. Protein sequence: CASSVALGASDTDTQYF. This rearrangement joins TRBV2 to TRBJ2-3; possible D gene TRBD1, 5 bases. CDR3 length: 17 residues. V lost 4 bases and J lost 2, with 19 bases in between. The V gene's germline CDR1 is SNHLY and CDR2 FYNNEI.

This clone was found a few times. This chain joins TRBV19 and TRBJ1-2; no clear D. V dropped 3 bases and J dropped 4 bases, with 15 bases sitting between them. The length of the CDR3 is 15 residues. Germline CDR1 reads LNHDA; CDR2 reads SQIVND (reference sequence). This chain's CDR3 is CASSIGGAVSYGYTF. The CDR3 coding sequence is TGTGCCAGTAGTATCGGAGGTGCCGTCAGCTATGGCTACACCTTC.

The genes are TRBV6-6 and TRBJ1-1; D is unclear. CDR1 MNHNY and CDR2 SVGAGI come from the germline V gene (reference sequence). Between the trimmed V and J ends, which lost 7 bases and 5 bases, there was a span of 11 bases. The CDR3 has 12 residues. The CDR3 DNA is TGTGCCAGCACCCCCGGGGTGACTGAAGCTTTCTTT. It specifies CASTPGVTEAFF.

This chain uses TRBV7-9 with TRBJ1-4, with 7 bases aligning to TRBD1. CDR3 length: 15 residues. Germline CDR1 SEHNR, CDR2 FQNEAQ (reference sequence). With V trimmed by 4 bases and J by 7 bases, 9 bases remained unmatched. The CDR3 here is CASSSPDQGGEKLFF. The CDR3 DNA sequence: TGTGCCAGCAGCTCTCCCGATCAGGGGGGTGAAAAACTGTTTTTT.

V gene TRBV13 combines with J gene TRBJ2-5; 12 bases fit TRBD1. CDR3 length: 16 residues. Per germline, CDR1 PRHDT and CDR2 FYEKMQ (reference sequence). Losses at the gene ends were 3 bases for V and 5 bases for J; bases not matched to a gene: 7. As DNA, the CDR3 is TGTGCCAGCAGCTTCCCGGGACAGGGGGCGGGGGAGACCCAGTACTTC. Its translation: CASSFPGQGAGETQYF.

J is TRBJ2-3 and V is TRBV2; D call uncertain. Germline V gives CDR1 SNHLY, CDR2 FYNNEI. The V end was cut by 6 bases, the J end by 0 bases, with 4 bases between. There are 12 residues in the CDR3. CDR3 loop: CASRSSTDTQYF. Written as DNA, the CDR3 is TGTGCCAGCAGGAGTAGCACAGATACGCAGTATTTT.